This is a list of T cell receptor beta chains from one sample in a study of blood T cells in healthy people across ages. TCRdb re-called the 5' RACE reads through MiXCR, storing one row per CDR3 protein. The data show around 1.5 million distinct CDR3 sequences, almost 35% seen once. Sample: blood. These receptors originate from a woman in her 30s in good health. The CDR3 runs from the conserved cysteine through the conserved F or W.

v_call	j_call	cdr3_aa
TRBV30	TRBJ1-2	CAWSVGDSYGYTF
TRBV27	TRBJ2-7	CASSGGSRHYEQYF
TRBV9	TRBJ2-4	CASSPQFGDIQYF
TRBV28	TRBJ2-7	CASSRPGVKQYF
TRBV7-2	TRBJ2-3	CASRSDPITTDTQYF
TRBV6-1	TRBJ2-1	CASSVPSGKEVGFINEQFF
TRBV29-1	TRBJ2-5	CSGGETQYF
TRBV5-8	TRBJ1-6	CASSWGQDYNSPLHF
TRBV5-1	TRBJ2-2	CASSFLAGTDTGELFF
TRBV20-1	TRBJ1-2	CSAMTADGYTF
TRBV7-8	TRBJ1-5	CAGSFAQGRNQPQHF
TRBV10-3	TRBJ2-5	CAISESRTGTGLETQYF
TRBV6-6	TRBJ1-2	CGSCGQDGYTF
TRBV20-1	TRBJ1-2	CSADYGQGSAGYTF
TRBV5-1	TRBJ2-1	CASTSGTAKNPNEQFF
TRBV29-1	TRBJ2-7	CSVDGQGDTYEQYF
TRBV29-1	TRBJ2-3	CSVVPHSGDTQYF
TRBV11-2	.	CASSLRWGTEQYF
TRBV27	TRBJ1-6	CASRQTGSPLHF
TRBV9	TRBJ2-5	CASSVAGAHQETQYF
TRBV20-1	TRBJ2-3	CSARLRTITDTQYF
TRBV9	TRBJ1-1	CASSARTGALNTEAFF
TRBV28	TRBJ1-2	CASSSWPGYGYTF
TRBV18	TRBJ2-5	CASSRSSSGEETQYF
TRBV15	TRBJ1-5	CATSPIIGLDNQPQHF
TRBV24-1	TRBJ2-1	CATSDRDQRVYNEQFF
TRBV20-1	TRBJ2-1	CSAREGTSGSDEQFF
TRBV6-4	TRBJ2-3	CASSDSGLTTDTQYF
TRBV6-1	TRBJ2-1	CASSEAYFAVGGLNEQFF
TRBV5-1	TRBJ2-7	CASSPQPSMGEQYF
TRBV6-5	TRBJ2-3	CASSTEDSTISADTQYF
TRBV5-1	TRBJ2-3	CASSLGQFQDTQYF
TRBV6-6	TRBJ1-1	CASRQWGGDRNTEAFF
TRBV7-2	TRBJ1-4	CASSLGRLEKLFF
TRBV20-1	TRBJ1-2	CSASGHTDPSYGYTF
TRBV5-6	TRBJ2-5	CASNAGLQETQYF
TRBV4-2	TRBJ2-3	CASSQDFAGGRTDTQYF
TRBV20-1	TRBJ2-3	CSAKRAAGTDTQYF
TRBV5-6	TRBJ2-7	CASSLSTTSGRAEAQYF
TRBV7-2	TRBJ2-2	CASRKGQGTNTGELFF